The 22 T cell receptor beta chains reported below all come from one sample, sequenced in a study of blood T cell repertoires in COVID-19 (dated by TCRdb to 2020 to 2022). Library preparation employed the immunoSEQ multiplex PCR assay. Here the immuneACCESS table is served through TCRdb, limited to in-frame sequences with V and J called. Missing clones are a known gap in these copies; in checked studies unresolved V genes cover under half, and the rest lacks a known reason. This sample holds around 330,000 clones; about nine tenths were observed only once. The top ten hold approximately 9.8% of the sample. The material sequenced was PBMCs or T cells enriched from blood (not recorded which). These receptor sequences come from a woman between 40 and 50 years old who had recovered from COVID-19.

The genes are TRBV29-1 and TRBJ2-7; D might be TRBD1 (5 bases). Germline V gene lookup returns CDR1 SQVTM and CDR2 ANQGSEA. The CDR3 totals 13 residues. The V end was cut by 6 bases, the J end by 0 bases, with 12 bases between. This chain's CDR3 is CSVTATPSYEQYF. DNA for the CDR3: TGCAGCGTGACAGCGACACCCTCCTACGAGCAGTACTTC.

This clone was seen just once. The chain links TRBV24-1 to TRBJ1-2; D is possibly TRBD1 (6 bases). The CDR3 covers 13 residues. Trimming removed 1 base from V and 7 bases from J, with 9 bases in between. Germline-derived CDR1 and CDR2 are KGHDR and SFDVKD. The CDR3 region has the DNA TGTGCCACCAGTGATTTCAGGGGCGCTGGCTACACCTTC. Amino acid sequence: CATSDFRGAGYTF.

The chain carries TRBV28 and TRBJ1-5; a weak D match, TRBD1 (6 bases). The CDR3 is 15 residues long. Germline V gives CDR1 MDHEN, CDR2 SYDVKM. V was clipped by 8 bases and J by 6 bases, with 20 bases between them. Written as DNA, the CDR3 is TGTGCCAGCGCCCAGGACAGTCAAGACCGTCAGCCCCAGCATTTT. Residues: CASAQDSQDRQPQHF.

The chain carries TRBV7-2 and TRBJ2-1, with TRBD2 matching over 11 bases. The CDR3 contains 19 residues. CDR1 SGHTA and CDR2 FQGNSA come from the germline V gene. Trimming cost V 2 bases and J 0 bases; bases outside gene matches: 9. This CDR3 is CASSLRGLAALSSYNEQFF. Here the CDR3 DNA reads TGTGCCAGCAGCTTAAGGGGACTAGCGGCCCTGAGCTCCTACAATGAGCAGTTCTTC.

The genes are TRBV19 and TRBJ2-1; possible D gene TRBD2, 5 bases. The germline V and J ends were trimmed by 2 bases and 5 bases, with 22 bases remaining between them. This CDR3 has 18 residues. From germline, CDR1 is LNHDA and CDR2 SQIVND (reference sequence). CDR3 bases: TGTGCCAGTAGTATATCCCCCCCCTGGGCCGGGCGGGACAATGAGCAGTTCTTC. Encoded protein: CASSISPPWAGRDNEQFF.

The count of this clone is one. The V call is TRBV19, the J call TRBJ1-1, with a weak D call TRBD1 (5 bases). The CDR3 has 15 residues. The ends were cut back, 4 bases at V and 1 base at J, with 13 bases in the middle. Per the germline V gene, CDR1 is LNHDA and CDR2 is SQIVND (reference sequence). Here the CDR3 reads CASSRTQGSNTEAFF. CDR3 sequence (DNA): TGTGCCAGTAGTAGGACCCAGGGCTCGAACACTGAAGCTTTCTTT.

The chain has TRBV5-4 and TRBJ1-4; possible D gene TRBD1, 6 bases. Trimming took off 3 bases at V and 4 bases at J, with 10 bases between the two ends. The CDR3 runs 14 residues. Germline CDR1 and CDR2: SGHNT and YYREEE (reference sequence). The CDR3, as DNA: TGTGCCAGCAGCTCGGACAGCTTTAATGAAAAACTGTTTTTT. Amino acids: CASSSDSFNEKLFF.

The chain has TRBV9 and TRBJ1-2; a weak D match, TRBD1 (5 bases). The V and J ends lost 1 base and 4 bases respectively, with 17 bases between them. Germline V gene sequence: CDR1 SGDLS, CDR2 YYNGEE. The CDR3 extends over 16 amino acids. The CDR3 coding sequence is TGTGCCAGCAGCGTACAAAGCTGGGGCCCCTCCTATGGCTACACCTTC. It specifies CASSVQSWGPSYGYTF.

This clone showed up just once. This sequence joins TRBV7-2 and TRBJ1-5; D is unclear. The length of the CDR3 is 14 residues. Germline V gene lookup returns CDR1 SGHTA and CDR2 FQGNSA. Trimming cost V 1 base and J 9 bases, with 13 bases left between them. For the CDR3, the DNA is TGTGCCAGCAGCTTAGATGGCGGCGGTCGGCCCCAGCATTTT. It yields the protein CASSLDGGGRPQHF. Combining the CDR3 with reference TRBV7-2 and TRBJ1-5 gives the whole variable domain GAGVSQSPSNKVTEKGKDVELRCDPISGHTALYWYRQSLGQGLEFLIYFQGNSAPDKSGLPSDRFSAERTGGSVSTLTIQRTQQEDSAVYLCASSLDGGGRPQHFGDGTRLSIL.

The CDR3 spells CAWRTPGHYGYTF. In DNA, the CDR3 is TGTGCCTGGAGGACACCAGGGCACTATGGCTACACCTTC. This sequence joins TRBV30 and TRBJ1-2; tentative D call: TRBD1 (5 bases). Germline-derived CDR1 and CDR2 are GTSNPN and SVGIG (reference sequence). The CDR3 covers 13 residues. V lost 3 bases, J lost 3 bases, and 11 bases lay in between. The full variable domain, its missing parts supplied by reference TRBV30 and TRBJ1-2, is SQTIHQWPATLVQPVGSPLSLECTVEGTSNPNLYWYRQAAGRGLQLLFYSVGIGQISSEVPQNLSASRPQDRQFILSSKKLLLSDSGFYLCAWRTPGHYGYTFGSGTRLTVV.

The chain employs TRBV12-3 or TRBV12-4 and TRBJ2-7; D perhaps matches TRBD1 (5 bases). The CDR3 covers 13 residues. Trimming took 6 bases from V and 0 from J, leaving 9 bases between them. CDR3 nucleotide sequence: TGTGCCAGCAGCCTGGACAACTCCTACGAGCAGTACTTC. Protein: CASSLDNSYEQYF.

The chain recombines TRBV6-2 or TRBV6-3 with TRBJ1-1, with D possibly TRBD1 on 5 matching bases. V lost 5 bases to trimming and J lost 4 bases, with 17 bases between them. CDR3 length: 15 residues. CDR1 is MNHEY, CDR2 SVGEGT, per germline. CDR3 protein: CASSTTAGWATEAFF. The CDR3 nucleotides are TGTGCCAGCAGTACGACTGCAGGGTGGGCCACTGAAGCTTTCTTT.

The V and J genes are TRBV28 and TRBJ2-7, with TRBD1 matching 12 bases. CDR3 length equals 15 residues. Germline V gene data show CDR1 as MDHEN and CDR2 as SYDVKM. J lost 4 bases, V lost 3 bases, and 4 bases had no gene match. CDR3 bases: TGTGCCAGCAGTTTCCGGGACAGGGGGCCGTACGAGCAGTACTTC. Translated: CASSFRDRGPYEQYF.

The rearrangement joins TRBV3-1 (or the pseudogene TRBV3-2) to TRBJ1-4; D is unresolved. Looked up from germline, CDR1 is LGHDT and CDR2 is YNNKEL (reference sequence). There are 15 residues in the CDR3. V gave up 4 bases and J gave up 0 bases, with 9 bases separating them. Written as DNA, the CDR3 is TGTGCCAGCAGCCGTGGACTCGCAACTAATGAAAAACTGTTTTTT. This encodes CASSRGLATNEKLFF.

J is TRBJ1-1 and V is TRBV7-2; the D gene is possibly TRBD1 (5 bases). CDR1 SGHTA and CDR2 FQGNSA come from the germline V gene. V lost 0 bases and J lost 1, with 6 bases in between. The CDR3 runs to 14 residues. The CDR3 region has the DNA TGTGCCAGCAGCTTAGCTCAGGGGAACACTGAAGCTTTCTTT. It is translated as CASSLAQGNTEAFF.

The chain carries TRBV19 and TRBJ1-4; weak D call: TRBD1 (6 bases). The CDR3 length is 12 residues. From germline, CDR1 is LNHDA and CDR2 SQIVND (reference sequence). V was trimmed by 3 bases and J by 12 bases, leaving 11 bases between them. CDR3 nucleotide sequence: TGTGCCAGTAGTATCCCCAGGGGAGAACTGTTTTTT. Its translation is CASSIPRGELFF.

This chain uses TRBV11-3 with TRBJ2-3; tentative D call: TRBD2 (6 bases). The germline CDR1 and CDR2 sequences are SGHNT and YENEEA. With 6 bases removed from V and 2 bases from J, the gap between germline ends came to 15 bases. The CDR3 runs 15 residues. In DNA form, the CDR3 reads TGTGCCAGCAGTCTAGAAAGCGGGTTCACAGATACGCAGTATTTT. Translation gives CASSLESGFTDTQYF.

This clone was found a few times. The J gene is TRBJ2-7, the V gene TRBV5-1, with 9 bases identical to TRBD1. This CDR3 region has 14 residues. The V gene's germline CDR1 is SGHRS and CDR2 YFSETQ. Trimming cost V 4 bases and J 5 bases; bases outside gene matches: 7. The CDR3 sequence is CASSVQGAEDEQYF. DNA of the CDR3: TGCGCCAGCAGCGTACAGGGGGCTGAGGACGAGCAGTACTTC.

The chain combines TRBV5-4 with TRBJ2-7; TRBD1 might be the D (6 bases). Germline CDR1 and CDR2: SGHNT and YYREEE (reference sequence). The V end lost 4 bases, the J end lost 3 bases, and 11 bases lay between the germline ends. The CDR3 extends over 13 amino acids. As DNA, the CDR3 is TGTGCCAGCAGCCACACAGGGATCTACGAGCAGTACTTC. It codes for CASSHTGIYEQYF.

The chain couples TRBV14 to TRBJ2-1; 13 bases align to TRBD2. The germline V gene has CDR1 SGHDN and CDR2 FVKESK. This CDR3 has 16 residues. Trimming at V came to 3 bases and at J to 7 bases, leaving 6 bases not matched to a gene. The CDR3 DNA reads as TGTGCCAGCAGCCAGGGAACTAGCGGGAGGGGGAATGAGCAGTTCTTC. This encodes CASSQGTSGRGNEQFF.

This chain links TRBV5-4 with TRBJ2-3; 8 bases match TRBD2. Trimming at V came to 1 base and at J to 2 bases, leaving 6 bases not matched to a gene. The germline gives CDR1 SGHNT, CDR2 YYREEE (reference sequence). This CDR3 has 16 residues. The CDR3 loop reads CASSLFRGGDTDTQYF. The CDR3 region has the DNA TGTGCCAGCAGCTTGTTTCGGGGGGGCGACACAGATACGCAGTATTTT.

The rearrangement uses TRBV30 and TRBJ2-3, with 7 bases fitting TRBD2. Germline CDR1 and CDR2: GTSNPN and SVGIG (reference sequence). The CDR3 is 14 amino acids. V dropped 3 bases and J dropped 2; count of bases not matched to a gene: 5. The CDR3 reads CAWSAGVATDTQYF. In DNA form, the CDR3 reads TGTGCCTGGAGCGCGGGGGTCGCCACAGATACGCAGTATTTT.